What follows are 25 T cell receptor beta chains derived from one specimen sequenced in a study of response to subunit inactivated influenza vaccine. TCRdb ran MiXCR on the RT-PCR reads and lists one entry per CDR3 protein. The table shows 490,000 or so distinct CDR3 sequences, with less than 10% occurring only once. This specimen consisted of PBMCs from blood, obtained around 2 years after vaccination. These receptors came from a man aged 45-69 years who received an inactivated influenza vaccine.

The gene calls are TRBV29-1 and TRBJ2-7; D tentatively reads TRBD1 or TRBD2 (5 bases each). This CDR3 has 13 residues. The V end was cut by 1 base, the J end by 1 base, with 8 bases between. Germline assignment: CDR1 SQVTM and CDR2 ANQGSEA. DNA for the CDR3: TGCAGCGTTGAAGTGGGGGTATCCTACGAGCAGTACTTC. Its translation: CSVEVGVSYEQYF.

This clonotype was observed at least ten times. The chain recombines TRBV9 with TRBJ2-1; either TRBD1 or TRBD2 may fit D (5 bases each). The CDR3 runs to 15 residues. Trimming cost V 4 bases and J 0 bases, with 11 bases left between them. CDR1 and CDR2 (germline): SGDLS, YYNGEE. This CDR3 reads CASSRGGSSYNEQFF. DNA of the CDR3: TGTGCCAGCAGCCGTGGGGGATCCTCCTACAATGAGCAGTTCTTC.

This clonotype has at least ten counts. The DNA for the CDR3 is TGCGCCAGCAGCCAAGATGTGGGGGTCGGCGAGCAGTTCTTC. It encodes CASSQDVGVGEQFF. The V gene is TRBV4-3, the J gene TRBJ2-1; D is possibly TRBD1 or TRBD2 (5 bases each). Germline loops: CDR1 LGHNA, CDR2 YSLEER. The CDR3 is made up of 14 amino acids. The germline V and J ends were trimmed by 0 bases and 10 bases, with 13 bases remaining between them.

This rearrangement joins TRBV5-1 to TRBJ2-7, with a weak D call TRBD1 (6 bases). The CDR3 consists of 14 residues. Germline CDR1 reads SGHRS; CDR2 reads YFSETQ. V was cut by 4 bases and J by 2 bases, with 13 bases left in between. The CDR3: CASSAGVGAYEQYF. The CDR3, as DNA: TGCGCCAGCAGCGCAGGGGTAGGGGCCTACGAGCAGTACTTC.

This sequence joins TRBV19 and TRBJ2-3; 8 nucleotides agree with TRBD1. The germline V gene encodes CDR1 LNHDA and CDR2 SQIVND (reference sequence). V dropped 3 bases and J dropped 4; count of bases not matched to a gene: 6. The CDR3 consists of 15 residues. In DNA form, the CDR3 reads TGTGCCAGTAGTATGCCCCGGACAGGGCCAGATACGCAGTATTTT. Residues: CASSMPRTGPDTQYF.

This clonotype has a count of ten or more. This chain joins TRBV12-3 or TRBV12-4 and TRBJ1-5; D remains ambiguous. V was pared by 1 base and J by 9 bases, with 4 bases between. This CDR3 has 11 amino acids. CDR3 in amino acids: CASSLVGPQHF. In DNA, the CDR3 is TGTGCCAGCAGTTTAGTCGGGCCCCAGCATTTT.

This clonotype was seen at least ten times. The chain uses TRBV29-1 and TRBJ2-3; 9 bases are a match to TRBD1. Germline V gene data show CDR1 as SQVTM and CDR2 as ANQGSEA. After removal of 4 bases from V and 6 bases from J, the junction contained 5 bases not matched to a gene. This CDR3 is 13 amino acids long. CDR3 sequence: CSVVGQGGDTQYF. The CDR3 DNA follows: TGCAGCGTTGTGGGACAGGGTGGTGATACGCAGTATTTT.

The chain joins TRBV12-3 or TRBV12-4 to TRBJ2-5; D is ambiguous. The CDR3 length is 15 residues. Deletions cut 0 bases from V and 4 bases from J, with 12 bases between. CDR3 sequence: CASSLAGSMTETQYF. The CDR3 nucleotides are TGTGCCAGCAGTTTAGCAGGGTCAATGACAGAGACCCAGTACTTC.

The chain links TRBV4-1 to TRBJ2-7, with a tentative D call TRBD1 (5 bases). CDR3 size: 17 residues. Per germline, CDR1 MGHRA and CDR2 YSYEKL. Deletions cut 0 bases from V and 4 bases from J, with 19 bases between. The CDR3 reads CASSQDSLGPIFYEQYF. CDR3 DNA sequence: TGCGCCAGCAGCCAAGATTCCTTGGGGCCGATTTTTTACGAGCAGTACTTC.

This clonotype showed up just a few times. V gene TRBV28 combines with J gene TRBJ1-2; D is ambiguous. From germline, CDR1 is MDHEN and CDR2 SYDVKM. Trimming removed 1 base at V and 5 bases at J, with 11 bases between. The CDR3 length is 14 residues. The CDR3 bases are TGTGCCAGCAGTTTATCAGCAGGCTCATATGGCTACACCTTC. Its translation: CASSLSAGSYGYTF.

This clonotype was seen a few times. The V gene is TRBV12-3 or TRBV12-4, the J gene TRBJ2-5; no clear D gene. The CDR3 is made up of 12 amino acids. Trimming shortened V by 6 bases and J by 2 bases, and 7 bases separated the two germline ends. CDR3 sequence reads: CASRGTQETQYF. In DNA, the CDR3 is TGTGCCAGCAGGGGTACTCAAGAGACCCAGTACTTC.

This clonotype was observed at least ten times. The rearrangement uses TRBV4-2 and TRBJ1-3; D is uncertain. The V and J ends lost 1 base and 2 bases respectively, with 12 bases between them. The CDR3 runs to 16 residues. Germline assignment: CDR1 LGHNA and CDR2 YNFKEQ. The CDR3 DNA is TGTGCCAGCAGCCAAGCATATAGTGTCCCTGGAAACACCATATATTTT. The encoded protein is CASSQAYSVPGNTIYF.

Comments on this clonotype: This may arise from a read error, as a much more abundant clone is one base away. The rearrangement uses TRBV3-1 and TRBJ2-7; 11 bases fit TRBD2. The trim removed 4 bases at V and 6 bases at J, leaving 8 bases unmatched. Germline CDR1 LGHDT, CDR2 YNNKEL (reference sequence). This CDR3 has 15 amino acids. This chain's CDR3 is CASSRVTSGSSEQYF. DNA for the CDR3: TGTGCCAGCAGCCGAGTAACTAGCGGGAGCTCCGAGCAGTACTTC.

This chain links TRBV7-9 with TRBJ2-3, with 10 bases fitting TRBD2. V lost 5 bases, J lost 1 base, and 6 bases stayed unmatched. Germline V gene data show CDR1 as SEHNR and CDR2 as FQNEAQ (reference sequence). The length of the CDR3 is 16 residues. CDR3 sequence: CASSRLAGARTDTQYF. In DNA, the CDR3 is TGTGCCAGCAGCCGTCTAGCGGGAGCTCGCACAGATACGCAGTATTTT. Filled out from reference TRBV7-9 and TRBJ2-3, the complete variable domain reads DTGVSQNPRHKITKRGQNVTFRCDPISEHNRLYWYRQTLGQGPEFLTYFQNEAQLEKSRLLSDRFSAERPKGSFSTLEIQRTEQGDSAMYLCASSRLAGARTDTQYFGPGTRLTVL.

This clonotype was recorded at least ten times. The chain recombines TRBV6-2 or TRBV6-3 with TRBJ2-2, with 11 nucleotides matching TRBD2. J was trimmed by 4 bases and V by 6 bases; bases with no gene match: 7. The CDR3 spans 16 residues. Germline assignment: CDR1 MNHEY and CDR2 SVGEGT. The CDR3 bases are TGTGCCAGCAGGCCTAGCGGGAGGAAAGCCACCGGGGAGCTGTTTTTT. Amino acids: CASRPSGRKATGELFF.

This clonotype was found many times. The CDR3 bases are TGTGCCAGCAGCTTAGACGGTAGTCTTACGCAGTATTTT. As protein: CASSLDGSLTQYF. This sequence joins TRBV11-2 and TRBJ2-3; D is unresolved. Germline assignment: CDR1 SGHAT and CDR2 FQNNGV. This CDR3 region has 13 residues. V lost 0 bases to trimming and J lost 8 bases, with 9 bases between them.

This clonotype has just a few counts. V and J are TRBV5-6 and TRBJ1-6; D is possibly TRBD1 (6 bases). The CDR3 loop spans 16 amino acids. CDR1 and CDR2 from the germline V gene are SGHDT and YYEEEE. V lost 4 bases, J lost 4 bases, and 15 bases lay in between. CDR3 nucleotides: TGTGCCAGCAGCCTGGAGGGGGGAGAATATAATTCACCCCTCCACTTT. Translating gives CASSLEGGEYNSPLHF.

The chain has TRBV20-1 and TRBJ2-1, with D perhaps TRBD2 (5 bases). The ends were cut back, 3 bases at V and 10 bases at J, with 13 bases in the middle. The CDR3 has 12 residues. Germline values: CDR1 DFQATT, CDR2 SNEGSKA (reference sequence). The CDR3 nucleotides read TGCAGTGCTAGCCTAGTTACGGGAGAGCAGTTCTTC. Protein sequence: CSASLVTGEQFF.

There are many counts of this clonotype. CDR3 bases: TGTGCCAGCAGCTTGAGGGGACAGATAAATAGCAATCAGCCCCAGCATTTT. Translating gives CASSLRGQINSNQPQHF. The genes are TRBV5-5 and TRBJ1-5; TRBD1 matches 7 bases. J gave up 0 bases and V 1 base, and 7 bases lay outside the gene matches. Germline lookup yields CDR1 SGHKS and CDR2 YYEKEE (reference sequence). The CDR3 length is 17 residues.

The CDR3 DNA reads TGTGCCATCAGTGCGGGAGACCCAGATACGCAGTATTTT. Its protein is CAISAGDPDTQYF. The chain is built from TRBV10-3 and TRBJ2-3; TRBD2 is a possible D gene (6 bases). Deletions cut 4 bases from V and 4 bases from J, with 9 bases between. The CDR3 extends over 13 amino acids. CDR1 and CDR2 (germline): ENHRY, SYGVKD.

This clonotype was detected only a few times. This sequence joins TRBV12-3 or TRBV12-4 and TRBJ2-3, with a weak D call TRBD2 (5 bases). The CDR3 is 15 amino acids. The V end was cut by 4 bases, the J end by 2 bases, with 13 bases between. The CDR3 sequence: CASSSLSSFTDTQYF. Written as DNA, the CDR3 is TGTGCCAGCAGTTCGTTGTCTAGCTTCACAGATACGCAGTATTTT.

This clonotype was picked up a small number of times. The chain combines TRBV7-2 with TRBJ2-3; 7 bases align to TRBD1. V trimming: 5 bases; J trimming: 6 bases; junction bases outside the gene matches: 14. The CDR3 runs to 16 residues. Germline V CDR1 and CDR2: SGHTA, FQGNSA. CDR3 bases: TGTGCCAGCAGCCCCCGGGACAGTCGGTTACTCGATACGCAGTATTTT. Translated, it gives CASSPRDSRLLDTQYF.

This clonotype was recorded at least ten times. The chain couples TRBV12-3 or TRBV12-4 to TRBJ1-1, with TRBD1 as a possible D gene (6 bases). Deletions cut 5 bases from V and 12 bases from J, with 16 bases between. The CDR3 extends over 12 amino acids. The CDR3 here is CASSMSTGRTFF. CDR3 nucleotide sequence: TGTGCCAGCAGTATGTCGACAGGCAGAACTTTCTTT.

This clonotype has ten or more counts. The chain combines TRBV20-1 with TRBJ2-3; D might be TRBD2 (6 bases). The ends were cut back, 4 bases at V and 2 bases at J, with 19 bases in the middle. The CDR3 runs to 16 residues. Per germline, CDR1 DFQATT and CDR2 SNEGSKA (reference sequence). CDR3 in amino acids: CSAIPWRAAYTDTQYF. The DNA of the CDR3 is TGCAGTGCTATCCCATGGAGGGCGGCCTACACAGATACGCAGTATTTT.

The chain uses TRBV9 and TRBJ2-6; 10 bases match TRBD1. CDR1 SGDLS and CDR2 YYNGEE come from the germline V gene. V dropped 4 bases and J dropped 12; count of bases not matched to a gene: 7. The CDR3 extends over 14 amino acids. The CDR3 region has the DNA TGTGCCAGCAGCCCTCCCGGGACAGGGGTCGTCCTGACTTTC. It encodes CASSPPGTGVVLTF.